Shown below are 2 T cell receptor beta chains from a single sample sequenced in a study of response to subunit inactivated influenza vaccine. TCRdb re-called the RT-PCR reads with MiXCR, one entry per CDR3 protein. The sample carries over 800,000 distinct CDR3 sequences, about 20% recorded once. The sequenced sample was PBMCs from blood, obtained roughly 5 days after vaccination. The receptors come from a man aged 45-65 years who received an inactivated influenza vaccine.

This clonotype was seen a few times. V is TRBV10-3 and J is TRBJ2-1; D not resolved. The germline V gene encodes CDR1 ENHRY and CDR2 SYGVKD. Trimming took 2 bases from V and 16 from J, leaving 15 bases between them. This CDR3 has 12 residues. CDR3 region: CAISEPNSIEFF. The CDR3 DNA sequence: TGTGCCATCAGTGAGCCGAACAGCATTGAATTCTTC.

This clonotype appeared many times. The chain joins TRBV5-1 to TRBJ2-3, with D possibly matching TRBD1 (6 bases). Looked up from germline, CDR1 is SGHRS and CDR2 is YFSETQ. The V end lost 2 bases, the J end lost 0 bases, and 10 bases lay between the germline ends. The CDR3 has 15 residues. The DNA for the CDR3 is TGCGCCAGCAGCTTACAGGGCACTAGCACAGATACGCAGTATTTT. It translates to CASSLQGTSTDTQYF.